This T cell receptor beta chain was obtained from a study of patients and donors after allogeneic stem cell transplantation. This clonotype was counted between two and nine times. TCRdb redid the calling of the RT-PCR reads with MiXCR, one entry per CDR3 protein. The sample holds 95,000 to 120,000 distinct CDR3 sequences; around 36% are singletons and the top ten take 25% to 35%. Germline CDR1 reads SGHTA; CDR2 reads FQGNSA. Losses at the gene ends were 7 bases for V and 12 bases for J; bases not matched to a gene: 10. CDR3 size: 14 residues. This clonotype was sampled from a human donor who was either an allogeneic HSCT recipient or a stem cell or donor lymphocyte infusion donor (not recorded which). It is not recorded whose cells these are; they may come from a transplant donor. The sample consisted of blood, either unsorted or a sorted T cell fraction (not recorded which). V gene TRBV7-2 combines with J gene TRBJ1-6; 9 nucleotides line up with TRBD1. CDR3 nucleotide sequence: TGTGCCAGCACCCCGGACAGGGGCGCGAAACCCCTCCACTTT. It specifies CASTPDRGAKPLHF.